This T cell receptor beta chain was retrieved from a study of T cell responses to AZD1222 COVID-19 vaccine (dated by TCRdb to about 2021). Regarding the research as a whole: AZD1222 recipients given second doses at about 4 weeks or at about 12 weeks were pooled, since spike-specific TCR depth and breadth were not found to differ between the two schedules. TCR sequencing covered more than 230 trial participants: around 210 given two doses of AZD1222 and around 26 given two doses of MenACWY control vaccine. Trial participants were enrolled by age into 18-55, 56-69 and 70-plus year subgroups, with roughly 160, 29 and 62 TCR-sequenced participants respectively. Beyond this particular receptor, the publication reports: Because no day 14 peak-response samples were available, repertoires were characterized only after the peak T cell response. Vaccine-associated CD4 TCRs spanned the whole spike protein, with dominant responses in regions 160-218 and 743-854. Most participants were white British and females outnumbered males, and the authors suggested that clonal diversity may have been underestimated. A significant rise in spike-specific TCR breadth and depth was observed after two AZD1222 doses relative to day 0 and relative to MenACWY recipients. Reportedly, almost half of the unique spike-specific TCRs recognized epitopes lying outside the regions that are mutated in the B.1.351 and B.1.1.7 variants. Conclusions about previously exposed vaccinees are limited because only five to seven AZD1222 recipients were SARS-CoV-2 seropositive at baseline. In the small 56-69-year group, the increase in depth fell short of significance, most likely because of low power.

The CDR3 regions of human TCRbeta chains were analyzed by immunosequencing. In the paper's pipeline: Repertoire TCRs were checked for matches against a reference library of SARS-CoV-2-specific TCRs that had been generated using the MIRA antigen-specificity platform. Breadth meant the fraction of unique TCRs that were SARS-CoV-2-associated, whereas depth meant the fraction of total T cells that were SARS-CoV-2-associated. Using the MIRA data, every spike-specific TCR was mapped to the spike region that the TCR reacted to and assigned to either a CD4 or a CD8 class. Log10-transformed breadth and depth values were compared by one-way ANOVA with Sidak's multiple comparisons tests. TCRdb holds this immuneACCESS table with in-frame rearrangements only. Some clones are missing; in checked studies, unresolved V genes explain under half, and the rest has no known cause. The V and J calls and clone size are taken from that table; D and trimming were inferred from the DNA. This sample is represented by approximately 97,000 clones; roughly 84% of them were singletons. Approximately 17% of the sample is in the top ten clones.

For this clone: Its antigen is unknown. No much larger clone exists at a distance of one base, and base qualities are not known.

Trimming leaves V shorter by 5 bases and J shorter by 6 bases, with the junction holding 6 bases beyond the gene matches. CDR1 and CDR2, looked up from the germline V gene (reference sequence), are MNHEY and SMNVEV. Spanning cysteine to phenylalanine, the CDR3 consists of 15 amino acids. Only CDR3 DNA is held: 45 bases, read in frame from base 1. The time point label of this sample denotes: baseline before first vaccination. Vaccinee samples came from UK trials COV001 and COV002, including a single-blind randomized controlled phase 2/3 trial of AZD1222 (ChAdOx1 nCoV-19) in healthy adults. For TCRbeta chain sequencing, PBMC samples from trial participants were taken at day 0 and at day 28 after the second dose.

This sample comprised peripheral blood, obtained on day 0 of AZD1222 vaccination. The TCR sequence derives from an adult in good health. Recombination joined TRBV27 with TRBJ2-7, with 14 bases matching TRBD2. The CDR3 amino acid sequence is: CASSRGLAGESEQYF. Here is the DNA: TGTGCCAGCAGTAGGGGACTAGCGGGAGAGAGCGAGCAGTACTTC.